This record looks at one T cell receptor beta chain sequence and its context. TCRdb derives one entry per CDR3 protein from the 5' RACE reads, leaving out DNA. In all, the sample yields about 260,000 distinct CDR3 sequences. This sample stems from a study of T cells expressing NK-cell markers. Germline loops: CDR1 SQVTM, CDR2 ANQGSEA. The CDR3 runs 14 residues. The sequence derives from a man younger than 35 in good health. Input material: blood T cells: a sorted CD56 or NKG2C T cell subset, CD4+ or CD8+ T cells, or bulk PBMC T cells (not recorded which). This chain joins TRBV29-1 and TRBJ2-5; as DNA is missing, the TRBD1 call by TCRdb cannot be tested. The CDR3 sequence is CSARDSPSQETQYF.